This entry lists 20 T cell receptor beta chains sequenced from one sample in a study of blood T cell repertoires in COVID-19. Only in-frame clones appear in the TCRdb table, and some are missing; sequencing was by immunoSEQ multiplex PCR. The table lists 650,000 to 800,000 clones, over 80% of them singletons. Input material: peripheral blood. The receptor source for this set is a woman aged 18-29 years with acute or convalescent COVID-19.

The V call is TRBV5-6, the J call TRBJ2-7; 8 nucleotides agree with TRBD2. Per germline, CDR1 SGHDT and CDR2 YYEEEE. The CDR3 covers 14 residues. V shed 4 bases and J 6 bases; nucleotides not matched to a gene: 9. As DNA, the CDR3 is TGTGCCAGCAGCACCGGGGGGGCGGCCGGCGAGCAGTACTTC. It is translated as CASSTGGAAGEQYF.

The chain recombines TRBV6-5 with TRBJ2-1; 9 nucleotides align to TRBD1. Germline V CDR1 and CDR2: MNHEY, SVGAGI. The CDR3 sequence is 15 residues long. V was clipped by 4 bases and J by 8 bases; unmatched bases: 9. The CDR3 is CASSWSRDRVHEQFF. For the CDR3, the DNA is TGTGCCAGCAGTTGGTCCCGGGACAGGGTTCATGAGCAGTTCTTC.

This clone was recorded only once. The chain joins TRBV18 to TRBJ1-2; D not resolved. V was trimmed by 3 bases and J by 3 bases, leaving 17 bases between them. Germline CDR1 reads KGHSH; CDR2 reads LQKENI. This CDR3 contains 16 residues. The DNA for the CDR3 is TGTGCCAGCTCACCTATTCCCCCGGCAGGCGACTATGGCTACACCTTC. Translated, it gives CASSPIPPAGDYGYTF.

This clone is a singleton in its sample. The genes are TRBV30 and TRBJ2-1; TRBD2 aligns across 7 bases. This CDR3 is 13 amino acids long. The germline CDR1 and CDR2 sequences are GTSNPN and SVGIG (reference sequence). Germline trimming cut 1 base from V and 9 bases from J; bases unmatched to any gene: 6. In DNA, the CDR3 is TGTGCCTGGAGTGGATGGACTAGTGTTGAGCAGTTCTTC. This codes for CAWSGWTSVEQFF.

V and J are TRBV5-6 and TRBJ1-4; the D is unclear. Germline V gene data show CDR1 as SGHDT and CDR2 as YYEEEE. The V and J ends lost 3 bases and 1 base respectively, with 13 bases between them. This CDR3 contains 16 residues. This chain's CDR3 is CASSSSKTRTNEKLFF. The CDR3 DNA is TGTGCCAGCAGCTCCTCAAAAACACGAACTAATGAAAAACTGTTTTTT.

Only one count was recorded for this clone. This sequence joins TRBV19 and TRBJ1-1, with D hard to call. The length of the CDR3 is 15 residues. The germline V and J ends were trimmed by 0 bases and 0 bases, with 8 bases remaining between them. Germline assignment: CDR1 LNHDA and CDR2 SQIVND (reference sequence). The CDR3 DNA sequence: TGTGCCAGTAGTATAGAGGTATACATGAACACTGAAGCTTTCTTT. Translating gives CASSIEVYMNTEAFF.

This clone was counted once. The chain has TRBV7-9 and TRBJ1-4; no clear D gene. The V gene lost 4 bases and the J gene lost 6 bases, with 12 bases spanning the gap. The length of the CDR3 is 14 residues. Looked up from germline, CDR1 is SEHNR and CDR2 is FQNEAQ (reference sequence). The CDR3 nucleotides read TGTGCCAGCAGCTCCCGGGAGGAATATGAAAAACTGTTTTTT. This encodes CASSSREEYEKLFF.

This chain links TRBV30 with TRBJ1-5, with D possibly TRBD1 on 5 matching bases. CDR1 is GTSNPN, CDR2 SVGIG, per germline (reference sequence). The V gene lost 2 bases and the J gene lost 5 bases, with 10 bases spanning the gap. The CDR3 runs 13 residues. CDR3 DNA sequence: TGTGCCTGGAGTACCAGGGATGATCAGCCCCAGCATTTT. It yields the protein CAWSTRDDQPQHF. Drawing the rest from reference TRBV30 and TRBJ1-5, the complete variable domain is SQTIHQWPATLVQPVGSPLSLECTVEGTSNPNLYWYRQAAGRGLQLLFYSVGIGQISSEVPQNLSASRPQDRQFILSSKKLLLSDSGFYLCAWSTRDDQPQHFGDGTRLSIL.

The chain has TRBV27 and TRBJ1-5; D might be TRBD1 (6 bases). Deletions cut 6 bases from V and 6 bases from J, with 18 bases between. CDR3 length: 15 residues. Germline loops: CDR1 MNHEY, CDR2 SMNVEV (reference sequence). For the CDR3, the DNA is TGTGCCAGCAGCTCCACCGCCACAGGGAGTCAGCCCCAGCATTTT. It encodes CASSSTATGSQPQHF.

This clone was counted only a few times. The chain couples TRBV2 to TRBJ2-1; D gene unclear. The CDR3 spans 15 residues. In germline, CDR1 is SNHLY, CDR2 FYNNEI. Trimming pared 9 bases from V and 2 bases from J, leaving 17 bases between. The CDR3 DNA follows: TGTGCCAGAACCGCCGGGTTAACTCCCTACAATGAGCAGTTCTTC. This gives the protein CARTAGLTPYNEQFF.

The chain joins TRBV29-1 to TRBJ1-2; 9 bases fit TRBD1. There are 14 residues in the CDR3. The germline CDR1 and CDR2 sequences are SQVTM and ANQGSEA. V shed 7 bases and J 6 bases; nucleotides not matched to a gene: 12. The CDR3 here is CSAQFGDRVNGYTF. The CDR3 coding sequence is TGCAGCGCCCAATTCGGGGACAGGGTAAATGGCTACACCTTC.

DNA for the CDR3: TGTGCCAGCAGCCAAGAGCGAGACGAGCAGTACTTC. Amino acid sequence: CASSQERDEQYF. V usage is TRBV3-1 (or the pseudogene TRBV3-2) and J usage is TRBJ2-7; D unresolved. The CDR3 has 12 amino acids. Germline CDR1 LGHDT, CDR2 YNNKEL (reference sequence). The ends were cut back, 0 bases at V and 5 bases at J, with 5 bases in the middle.

The CDR3 protein is CASSVWRGLAKNIQYF. DNA of the CDR3: TGTGCCAGCAGCGTCTGGCGGGGTCTAGCCAAAAACATTCAGTACTTC. The chain links TRBV5-6 to TRBJ2-4; TRBD2 is a possible D gene (6 bases). The CDR3 consists of 16 residues. Germline V gene data show CDR1 as SGHDT and CDR2 as YYEEEE. The V end was cut by 4 bases, the J end by 0 bases, with 14 bases between.

This rearrangement joins TRBV30 to TRBJ2-7, with 7 bases fitting TRBD1. This CDR3 region has 13 residues. Trimming took 2 bases from V and 0 from J; bases not matched to a gene: 1. Germline CDR1 GTSNPN, CDR2 SVGIG (reference sequence). The CDR3 reads CAWSQGDSYEQYF. In DNA form, the CDR3 reads TGTGCCTGGAGTCAGGGGGACTCCTACGAGCAGTACTTC.

This clone was detected only a few times. The genes are TRBV5-1 and TRBJ1-2; D not resolved. V lost 0 bases and J 0 bases, leaving 9 bases between the germline ends. CDR1 and CDR2 (germline): SGHRS, YFSETQ. The CDR3 loop spans 15 amino acids. CDR3 sequence (DNA): TGCGCCAGCAGCTTGGCAATAGCGACTAACTATGGCTACACCTTC. This encodes CASSLAIATNYGYTF.

This clone has just one count. The chain carries TRBV15 and TRBJ1-1; D gene uncertain. The CDR3 extends over 14 amino acids. CDR1 and CDR2 (germline): LNHNV, YYDKDF (reference sequence). The V and J ends lost 3 bases and 3 bases respectively, with 11 bases between them. CDR3 in amino acids: CATSSRWSDTEAFF. The CDR3, as DNA: TGTGCCACCAGCAGCAGGTGGTCGGACACTGAAGCTTTCTTT.

The chain joins TRBV5-1 to TRBJ2-1; TRBD1 aligns across 10 bases. Germline CDR1 and CDR2: SGHRS and YFSETQ. This CDR3 has 17 amino acids. V was clipped by 3 bases and J by 8 bases; unmatched bases: 14. The DNA for the CDR3 is TGCGCCAGCAGCTCCGGGACAGGGGACGATTCGAGGGATGAGCAGTTCTTC. Residues: CASSSGTGDDSRDEQFF.

The chain has TRBV5-1 and TRBJ2-3, with D perhaps matching TRBD2 (6 bases). The CDR3 covers 13 residues. Looked up from germline, CDR1 is SGHRS and CDR2 is YFSETQ. Trimming took off 2 bases at V and 5 bases at J, with 9 bases between the two ends. The CDR3 bases are TGCGCCAGCAGCTTACGGGGAGGAGATACGCAGTATTTT. It codes for CASSLRGGDTQYF.

The CDR3 coding sequence is TGTGCCAGCAGCTTAGGATGGGGCGCTCCCTTATACGAGCAGTACTTC. Its protein is CASSLGWGAPLYEQYF. The rearrangement joins TRBV7-6 to TRBJ2-7, with D possibly TRBD1 on 5 matching bases. Germline assignment: CDR1 SGHVS and CDR2 FNYEAQ. CDR3 length: 16 amino acids. V lost 1 base and J lost 4, with 17 bases in between.

The chain is built from TRBV6-4 and TRBJ2-3; possibly TRBD1 for D (6 bases). The CDR3 has 14 residues. V was cut by 2 bases and J by 4 bases, with 10 bases left in between. Germline V gene sequence: CDR1 MRHNA, CDR2 SNTAGT. As DNA, the CDR3 is TGTGCCAGCAGTGACGCAGGGGAGCCAGATACGCAGTATTTT. This sequence encodes CASSDAGEPDTQYF.